The next 8 T cell receptor beta chains were all read from a single sample in a study of T cells in Graves' hyperthyroidism and ophthalmopathy. The source material, RNA transcripts, was used to amplify TCR beta CDR3 regions. A set of HTBI primers served as the primers for a first-round RT-PCR of the TCR CDR3. TCRdb called the multiplex PCR reads again in MiXCR, with one record for every CDR3 protein. The table shows 700,000 or so distinct CDR3 sequences, with around 15% occurring only once. Sequencing was carried out using blood. These receptors were obtained from a man aged 18 to 30 with Graves' hyperthyroidism.

This clonotype was detected a few times. This chain joins TRBV4-2 and TRBJ2-5; 7 bases are shared with TRBD1. Germline trimming cut 8 bases from V and 1 base from J; bases unmatched to any gene: 7. The germline V gene encodes CDR1 LGHNA and CDR2 YNFKEQ. The CDR3 is 14 amino acids. Here the CDR3 DNA reads TGTGCCAGCGCCACTCGGACAGGCCAAGAGACCCAGTACTTC. Residues: CASATRTGQETQYF.

As concerns this clonotype: Sequence at one end of the junction differs from germline and may be a read error. The J gene is TRBJ1-1, the V gene TRBV7-9; D gene uncertain. Germline V lookup: CDR1 SEHNR, CDR2 FQNEAQ (reference sequence). CDR3 length: 14 residues. CDR3 region: CASSWSTMNTEASF. CDR3 DNA sequence: TGTGCCAGCAGCTGGAGCACGATGAACACTGAAGCTTCCTTT.

In its sample, this clonotype was seen a few times. This chain connects TRBV5-6 to TRBJ2-3, with a weak D call TRBD2 (7 bases). V was pared by 3 bases and J by 2 bases, with 19 bases between. The CDR3 loop spans 17 amino acids. CDR1 is SGHDT, CDR2 YYEEEE, per germline. CDR3 protein: CASSWGGPGFSTDTQYF. DNA of the CDR3: TGTGCCAGCAGCTGGGGGGGGCCGGGGTTTTCCACAGATACGCAGTATTTT.

This clonotype turned up a few times. This chain uses TRBV7-3 with TRBJ2-3; 11 nucleotides agree with TRBD2. This CDR3 comprises 14 residues. Germline CDR1 SGHTA, CDR2 FQGTGA. V lost 5 bases and J lost 5; bases outside the gene matches: 3. CDR3 coding DNA: TGTGCCAGCAGCCGACTAGCGGGACAAGATACGCAGTATTTT. The encoded protein is CASSRLAGQDTQYF.

The chain carries TRBV6-2 or TRBV6-3 and TRBJ1-3, with a possible D match to TRBD1 (5 bases). This CDR3 region has 14 residues. V lost 6 bases, J lost 3 bases, and 12 bases lay in between. Germline assignment: CDR1 MNHEY and CDR2 SVGEGT. The CDR3 DNA sequence: TGTGCCAGCAGATACGGGACGGTTGGAAACACCATATATTTT. Protein product: CASRYGTVGNTIYF.

The gene calls are TRBV20-1 and TRBJ2-3; tentatively, D is TRBD1 or TRBD2 (5 bases each). The CDR3 sequence is 14 residues long. Germline V gene lookup returns CDR1 DFQATT and CDR2 SNEGSKA (reference sequence). V was shortened by 6 bases and J by 5 bases, with 18 bases between the two germline ends. The CDR3 DNA follows: TGCAGTGCCACCGACAGACCCCGGGGAGATACGCAGTATTTT. Residues: CSATDRPRGDTQYF.

The sample holds many counts of this clonotype. The chain employs TRBV18 and TRBJ2-3; possibly TRBD1 for D (6 bases). This CDR3 spans 14 amino acids. The V gene's germline CDR1 is KGHSH and CDR2 LQKENI. Trimming took off 6 bases at V and 0 bases at J, with 10 bases between the two ends. The DNA of the CDR3 is TGTGCCAGCTCTTTCGACAGGAGCACAGATACGCAGTATTTT. It encodes CASSFDRSTDTQYF.

This clonotype was detected ten times or more. The chain recombines TRBV18 with TRBJ2-7; TRBD1 aligns across 9 bases. V shed 0 bases, J shed 1 base, and the junction held 7 bases outside the gene matches. The germline CDR1 and CDR2 sequences are KGHSH and LQKENI. The CDR3 sequence is 17 residues long. The CDR3 region has the DNA TGTGCCAGCTCACCACCCCGGACAGGGGTGTGGTCCTACGAGCAGTACTTC. It is translated as CASSPPRTGVWSYEQYF.